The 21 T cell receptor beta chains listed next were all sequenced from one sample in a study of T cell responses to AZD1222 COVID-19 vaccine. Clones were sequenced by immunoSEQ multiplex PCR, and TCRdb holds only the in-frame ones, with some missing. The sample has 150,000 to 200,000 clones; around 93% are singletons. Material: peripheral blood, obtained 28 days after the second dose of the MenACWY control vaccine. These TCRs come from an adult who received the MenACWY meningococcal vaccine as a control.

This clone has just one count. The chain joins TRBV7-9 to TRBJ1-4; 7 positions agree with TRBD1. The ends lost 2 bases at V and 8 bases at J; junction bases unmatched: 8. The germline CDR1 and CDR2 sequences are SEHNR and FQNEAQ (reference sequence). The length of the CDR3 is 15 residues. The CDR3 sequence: CASSLSRTGREKLFF. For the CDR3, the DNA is TGTGCCAGCAGCTTATCCCGGACAGGTCGGGAAAAACTGTTTTTT.

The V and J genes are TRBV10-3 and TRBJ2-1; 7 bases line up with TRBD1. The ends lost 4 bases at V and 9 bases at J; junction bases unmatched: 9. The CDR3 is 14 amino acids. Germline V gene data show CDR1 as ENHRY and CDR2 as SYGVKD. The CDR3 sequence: CAISVLEGAAEQFF. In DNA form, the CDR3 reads TGTGCCATCAGTGTGTTAGAGGGGGCGGCTGAGCAGTTCTTC.

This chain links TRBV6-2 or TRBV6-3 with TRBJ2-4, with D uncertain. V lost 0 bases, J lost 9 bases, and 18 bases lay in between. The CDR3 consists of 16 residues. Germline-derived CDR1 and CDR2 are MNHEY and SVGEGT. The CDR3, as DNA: TGTGCCAGCAGTTACTCGAGTCGCTCGCCCAGAGGCATTCAGTACTTC. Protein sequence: CASSYSSRSPRGIQYF.

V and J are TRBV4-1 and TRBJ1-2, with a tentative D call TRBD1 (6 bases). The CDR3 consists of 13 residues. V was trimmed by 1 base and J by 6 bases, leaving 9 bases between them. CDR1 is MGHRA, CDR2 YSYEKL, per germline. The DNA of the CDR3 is TGCGCCAGCAGCCAAGCGCAGGGGAATGGCTACACCTTC. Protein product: CASSQAQGNGYTF.

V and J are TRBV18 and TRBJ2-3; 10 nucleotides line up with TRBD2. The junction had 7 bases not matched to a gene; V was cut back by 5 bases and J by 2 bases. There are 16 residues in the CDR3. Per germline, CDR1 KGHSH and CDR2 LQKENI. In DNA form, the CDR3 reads TGTGCCAGCTCAGCTAGCGGGGGACGATCCACAGATACGCAGTATTTT. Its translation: CASSASGGRSTDTQYF.

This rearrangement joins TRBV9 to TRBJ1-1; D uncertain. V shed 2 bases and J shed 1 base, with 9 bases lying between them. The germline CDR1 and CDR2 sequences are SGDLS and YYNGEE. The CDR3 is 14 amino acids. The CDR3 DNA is TGTGCCAGCAGCGTTCAGCCCGAGAACACTGAAGCTTTCTTT. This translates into CASSVQPENTEAFF.

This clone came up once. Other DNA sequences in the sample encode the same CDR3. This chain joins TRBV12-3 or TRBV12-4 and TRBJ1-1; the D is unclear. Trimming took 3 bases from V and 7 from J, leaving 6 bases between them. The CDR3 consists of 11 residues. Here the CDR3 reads CASSLGGEAFF. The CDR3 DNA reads TGTGCCAGCAGTTTGGGCGGTGAAGCTTTCTTT.

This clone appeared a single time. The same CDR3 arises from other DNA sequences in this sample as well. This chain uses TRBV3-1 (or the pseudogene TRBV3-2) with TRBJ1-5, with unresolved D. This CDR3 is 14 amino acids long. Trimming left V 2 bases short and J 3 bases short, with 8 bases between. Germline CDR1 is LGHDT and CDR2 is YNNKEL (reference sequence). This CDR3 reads CASSQTGLNQPQHF. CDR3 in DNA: TGTGCCAGCAGCCAAACTGGGCTCAATCAGCCCCAGCATTTT.

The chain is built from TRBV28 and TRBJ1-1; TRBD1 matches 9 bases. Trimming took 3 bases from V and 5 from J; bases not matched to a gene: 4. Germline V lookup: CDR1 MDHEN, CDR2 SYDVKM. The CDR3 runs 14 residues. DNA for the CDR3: TGTGCCAGCAGTTTTGGGACAGGGAGTACTGAAGCTTTCTTT. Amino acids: CASSFGTGSTEAFF.

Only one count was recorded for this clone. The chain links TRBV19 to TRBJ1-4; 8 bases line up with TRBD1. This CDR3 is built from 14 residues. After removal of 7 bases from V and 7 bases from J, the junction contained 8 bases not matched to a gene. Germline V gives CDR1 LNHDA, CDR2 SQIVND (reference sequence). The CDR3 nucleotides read TGTGCCAGTATGATGACAGGGGCGGGTGAAAAACTGTTTTTT. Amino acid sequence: CASMMTGAGEKLFF.

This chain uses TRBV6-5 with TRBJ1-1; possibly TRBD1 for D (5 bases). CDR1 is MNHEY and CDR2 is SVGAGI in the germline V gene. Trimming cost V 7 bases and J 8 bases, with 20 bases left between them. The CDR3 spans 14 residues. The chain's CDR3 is CASTYEEGIGEAFF. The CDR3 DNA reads TGTGCCAGCACTTATGAAGAGGGGATAGGAGAAGCTTTCTTT.

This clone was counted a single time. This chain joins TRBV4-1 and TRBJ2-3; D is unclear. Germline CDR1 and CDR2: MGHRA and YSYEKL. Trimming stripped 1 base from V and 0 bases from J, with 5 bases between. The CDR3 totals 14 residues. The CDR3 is CASSQVTSTDTQYF. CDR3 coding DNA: TGCGCCAGCAGCCAAGTGACTAGCACAGATACGCAGTATTTT.

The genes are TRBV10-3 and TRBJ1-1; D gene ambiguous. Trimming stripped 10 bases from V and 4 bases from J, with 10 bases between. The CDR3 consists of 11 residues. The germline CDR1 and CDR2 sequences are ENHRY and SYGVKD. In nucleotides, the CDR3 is TGTGCCACCAGGACGGGCACTGAAGCTTTCTTT. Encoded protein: CATRTGTEAFF.

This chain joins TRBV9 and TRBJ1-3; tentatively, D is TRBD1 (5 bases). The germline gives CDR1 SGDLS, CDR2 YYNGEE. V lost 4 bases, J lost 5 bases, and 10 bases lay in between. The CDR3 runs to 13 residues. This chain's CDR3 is CASSRGDRNTIYF. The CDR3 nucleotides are TGTGCCAGCAGCAGAGGGGATCGAAACACCATATATTTT.

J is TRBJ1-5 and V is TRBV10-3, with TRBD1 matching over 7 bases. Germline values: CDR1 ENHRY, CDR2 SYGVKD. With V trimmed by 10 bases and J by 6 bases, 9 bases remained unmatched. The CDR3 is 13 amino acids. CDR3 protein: CATGTGASQPQHF. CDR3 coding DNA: TGTGCCACTGGAACAGGGGCAAGTCAGCCCCAGCATTTT.

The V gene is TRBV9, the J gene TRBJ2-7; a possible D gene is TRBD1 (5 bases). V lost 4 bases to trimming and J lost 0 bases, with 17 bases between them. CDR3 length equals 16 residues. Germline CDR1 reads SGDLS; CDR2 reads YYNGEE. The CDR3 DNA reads TGTGCCAGCAGCCTCCGTCCGGACACTTTCTCCTACGAGCAGTACTTC. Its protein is CASSLRPDTFSYEQYF. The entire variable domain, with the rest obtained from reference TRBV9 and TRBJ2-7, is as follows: DSGVTQTPKHLITATGQRVTLRCSPRSGDLSVYWYQQSLDQGLQFLIQYYNGEERAKGNILERFSAQQFPDLHSELNLSSLELGDSALYFCASSLRPDTFSYEQYFGPGTRLTVT.

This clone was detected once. CDR3 in amino acids: CASSPGDSRETQYF. The CDR3 DNA reads TGTGCCAGCAGTCCCGGGGACAGTCGCGAGACCCAGTACTTC. This sequence joins TRBV6-5 and TRBJ2-5; 7 bases are shared with TRBD1. Germline V gives CDR1 MNHEY, CDR2 SVGAGI. The CDR3 contains 14 residues. V was clipped by 5 bases and J by 5 bases; unmatched bases: 8.

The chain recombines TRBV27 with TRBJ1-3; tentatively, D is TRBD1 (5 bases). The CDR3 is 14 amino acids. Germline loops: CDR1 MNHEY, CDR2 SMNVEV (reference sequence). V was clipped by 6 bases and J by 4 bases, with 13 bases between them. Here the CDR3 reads CASSQGAWGNTIYF. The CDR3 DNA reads TGTGCCAGCAGCCAAGGGGCTTGGGGAAACACCATATATTTT.

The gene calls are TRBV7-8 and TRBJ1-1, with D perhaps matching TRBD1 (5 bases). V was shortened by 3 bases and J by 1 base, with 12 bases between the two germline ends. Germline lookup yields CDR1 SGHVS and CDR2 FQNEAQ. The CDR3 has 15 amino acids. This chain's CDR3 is CASSLDKGWNTEAFF. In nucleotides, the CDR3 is TGTGCCAGCAGCTTGGACAAGGGTTGGAACACTGAAGCTTTCTTT.

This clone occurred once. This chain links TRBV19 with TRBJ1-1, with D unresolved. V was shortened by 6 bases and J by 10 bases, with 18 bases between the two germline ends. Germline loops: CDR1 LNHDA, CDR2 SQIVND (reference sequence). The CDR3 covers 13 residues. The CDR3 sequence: CASSDPGPSVAFF. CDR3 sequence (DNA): TGTGCCAGTAGCGATCCGGGTCCCTCGGTAGCTTTCTTT.

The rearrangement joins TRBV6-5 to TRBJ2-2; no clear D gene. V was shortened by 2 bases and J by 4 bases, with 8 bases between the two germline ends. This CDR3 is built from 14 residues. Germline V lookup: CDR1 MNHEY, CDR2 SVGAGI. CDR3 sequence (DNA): TGTGCCAGCAGTTACACCCTTAGCACCGGGGAGCTGTTTTTT. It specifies CASSYTLSTGELFF.